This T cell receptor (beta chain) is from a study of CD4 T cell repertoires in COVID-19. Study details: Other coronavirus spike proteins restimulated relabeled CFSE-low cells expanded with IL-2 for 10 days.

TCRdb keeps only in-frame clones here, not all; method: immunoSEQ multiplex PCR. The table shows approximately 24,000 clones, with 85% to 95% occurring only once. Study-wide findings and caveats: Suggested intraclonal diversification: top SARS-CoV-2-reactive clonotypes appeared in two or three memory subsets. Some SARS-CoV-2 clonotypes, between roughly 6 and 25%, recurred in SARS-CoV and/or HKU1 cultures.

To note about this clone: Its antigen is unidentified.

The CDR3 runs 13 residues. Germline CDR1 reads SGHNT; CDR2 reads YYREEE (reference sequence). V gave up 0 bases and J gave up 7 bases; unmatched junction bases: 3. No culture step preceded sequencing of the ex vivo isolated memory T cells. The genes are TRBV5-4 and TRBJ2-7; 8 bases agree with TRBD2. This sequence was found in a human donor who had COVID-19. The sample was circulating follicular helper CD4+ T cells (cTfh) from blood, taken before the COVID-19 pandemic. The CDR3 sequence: CASSLAGLGEQYF. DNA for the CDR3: TGTGCCAGCAGCTTGGCGGGACTAGGAGAGCAGTACTTC.